This TCR beta chain was recorded in a study of T cells after posttransplantation cyclophosphamide. Study-level findings and limits: Recipient CMV seropositivity and CMV reactivation strongly tracked TRB clonality. Later post-transplant blood repertoires were often dominated by donor CD8+ memory clones. Skin or GI-infiltrating T cells shared few TRB sequences with blood.

The CDR3 extends over 14 amino acids. Trimming took off 4 bases at V and 2 bases at J, with 12 bases between the two ends. In germline, CDR1 is SGHDN, CDR2 FVKESK. Busulfan-fludarabine conditioning, marrow transplant, and cyclophosphamide on days +3 and +4 were administered. At least ten counts were recorded for this clone. Antigen: not known. Here immunoSEQ multiplex PCR was the method, and the copy in TCRdb shows in-frame clones only, minus some. This sample includes 8,000 to 10,000 clones with no singletons; its ten biggest clones take up roughly 3.5%. The gene calls are TRBV14 and TRBJ2-7, with a possible D match to TRBD1 (6 bases). The receptor was derived from a male patient aged 45 to 59 who received an allogeneic stem cell transplant from a related donor and was CMV-positive. T cells may partly derive from the graft donor. Sequenced material: PBMCs, taken about 350 days after allogeneic stem cell transplant with posttransplant cyclophosphamide. The CDR3 DNA reads TGTGCCAGCAGCCCCGGACAGAGAACCTACGAGCAGTACTTC. Encoded protein: CASSPGQRTYEQYF. The full variable domain, its missing parts supplied by reference TRBV14 and TRBJ2-7, is EAGVTQFPSHSVIEKGQTVTLRCDPISGHDNLYWYRRVMGKEIKFLLHFVKESKQDESGMPNNRFLAERTGGTYSTLKVQPAELEDSGVYFCASSPGQRTYEQYFGPGTRLTVT.